These T cell receptor beta chains were read from a single sample in a study of OX40 agonist ivuxolimab in advanced cancers. TCRdb's copy holds only in-frame clones and misses some; the assay was immunoSEQ multiplex PCR. The sample contains around 95,000 clones, 91% of which appear only once. The material was CD4+ or CD8+ T cells sorted from blood, obtained in a trial of the OX40 agonist ivuxolimab. Receptors originate from an adult with an advanced solid tumor such as melanoma, head and neck, liver or kidney cancer. Each CDR3 is given with its conserved first and last residue. The D gene is left open where the match is weak. Clone sizes are given selectively: once, few, many, or a class where the clone is expanded.

>TRBV5-1|-|-|TRBJ1-2
TGCGCCAGCAGCTTGGTGGACAGTCGAAGGGGCTACACCTTC
CASSLVDSRRGYTF
>TRBV18|-|-|TRBJ1-1
TGTGCCAGCTCACCGCGTGGAGTTAACATGAACACTGAAGCTTTCTTT
CASSPRGVNMNTEAFF
>TRBV9|-|-|TRBJ2-7
TGTGCCAGCAGCCCGAGGGTTGTGGACGACGAGCAGTACTTC
CASSPRVVDDEQYF
>TRBV7-9|-|-|TRBJ2-5
TGTGCCGTTACCCGCCAGGCAAAGCAAGAGACCCAGTACTTC
CAVTRQAKQETQYF
>TRBV6-6|-|TRBD2|TRBJ2-1
TGTGCCAGCAAGGAAATAGCGGGCTCCTACAATGAGCAGTTCTTC
CASKEIAGSYNEQFF
>TRBV28|-|-|TRBJ2-3
TGTGCCAGCAGGTCTAGCACAGATACGCAGTATTTT
CASRSSTDTQYF
>TRBV4-1|once|-|TRBJ2-7
TGCGCCAGCAGCCGCGACACGAGCTCCTACGAGCAGTACTTC
CASSRDTSSYEQYF
>TRBV2|-|-|TRBJ2-2
TGTGCCAGCAGAGGACGGGAGTTTTACACCGGGGAGCTGTTTTTT
CASRGREFYTGELFF
>TRBV6-1|once|-|TRBJ1-5
TGTGCCAGCAGTGAGCCGGTTGCTCAGGGAAGCAATCAGCCCCAGCATTTT
CASSEPVAQGSNQPQHF
>TRBV9|-|-|TRBJ2-7
TGTGCCAGCAGCGTAGCACTGGGGCAGGGCTTCCACGAGCAGTACTTC
CASSVALGQGFHEQYF
>TRBV5-1|-|TRBD2|TRBJ2-5
TGCGCCAGCAGCCTCCGTGCTAGCGGACAAGAGACCCAGTACTTC
CASSLRASGQETQYF
>TRBV5-1|-|TRBD2|TRBJ2-1
TGCGCCAGCAGCTCGCCGACTAGCGGGATATCCAATGAGCAGTTCTTC
CASSSPTSGISNEQFF
>TRBV11-3|once|-|TRBJ2-7
TGTGCCAGCAGCTTCCAGGGCTCCTACGAGCAGTACTTC
CASSFQGSYEQYF
>TRBV28|-|-|TRBJ2-3
TGTGCCAGCAGTGGGGGGACGGAAGGCACAGATACGCAGTATTTT
CASSGGTEGTDTQYF